The T cell receptor (beta chain) described here comes from a study of blood T cell repertoires in COVID-19. In the source study's methods: From reference gene primer amplification, estimates of nucleated cell counts were derived. TCRdb's table, derived via immunoSEQ multiplex PCR, lists solely in-frame clones and lacks some. The V and J calls and clone size were taken over from that table, and D and trimming were inferred from the DNA. The sample contains 220,000 or so clones, 80% to 90% of which appear only once. The source of this sequence is a man aged 45-65 years who had recovered from COVID-19. Sample: peripheral blood.

CDR3 residues: CASSVDNRANYGYTF. The CDR3, as DNA: TGTGCCAGCAGCGTAGATAACAGAGCTAACTATGGCTACACCTTC. The rearrangement links TRBV9 to TRBJ1-2; D ambiguous. The CDR3 length is 15 residues. Trimming removed 0 bases from V and 0 bases from J, with 9 bases in between. CDR1 and CDR2 (germline): SGDLS, YYNGEE.